These 22 T cell receptor beta chains came from one sample sequenced in a study of T cells in Graves' hyperthyroidism and ophthalmopathy. Amplified regions were TCR beta CDR3 sequences from RNA transcripts. Primed by the HTBI set, a first-round RT-PCR was run on the TCR CDR3. TCRdb ran MiXCR on the multiplex PCR reads and lists one entry per CDR3 protein. This sample has some 600,000 distinct CDR3 sequences, with 35% to 55% found just once. The material sequenced was peripheral blood or thyroid tissue (not recorded which). Receptors originate from a woman between 18 and 30 years old with Graves' hyperthyroidism.

Only one count was recorded for this clonotype. The junction differs from germline at one of its ends, possibly a read error. This chain links TRBV7-9 with TRBJ1-1; a weak D match, TRBD1 (6 bases). The CDR3 loop spans 16 amino acids. Germline V gene lookup returns CDR1 SEHNR and CDR2 FQNEAQ (reference sequence). The CDR3 sequence: CASSVAGWGPNTEAFF. The CDR3, as DNA: TGTGCCAGCAGCGTAGCAGGGTGGGGGCCGAACACTGAAGCTTTCTTT.

This clonotype was seen a handful of times. The chain joins TRBV2 to TRBJ1-5; D unresolved. Germline V lookup: CDR1 SNHLY, CDR2 FYNNEI. The CDR3 consists of 14 residues. With 7 bases removed from V and 4 bases from J, the gap between germline ends came to 14 bases. For the CDR3, the DNA is TGTGCCAGCAAAAAGTATTATGGGAATCAGCCCCAGCATTTT. Its translation is CASKKYYGNQPQHF.

This clonotype came up a few times. The rearrangement joins TRBV20-1 to TRBJ1-6, with 9 nucleotides matching TRBD1. Germline CDR1 and CDR2: DFQATT and SNEGSKA (reference sequence). The CDR3 loop spans 15 amino acids. After removal of 0 bases from V and 7 bases from J, the junction contained 4 bases not matched to a gene. The CDR3 reads CSAREWTGENSPLHF. As DNA, the CDR3 is TGCAGTGCTAGAGAATGGACAGGGGAGAATTCACCCCTCCACTTT.

The chain couples TRBV29-1 to TRBJ2-7, with D possibly being TRBD2 (5 bases). V was shortened by 4 bases and J by 2 bases, with 21 bases between the two germline ends. This CDR3 contains 16 residues. Germline lookup yields CDR1 SQVTM and CDR2 ANQGSEA. For the CDR3, the DNA is TGCAGCGTTGCTCCGACCGGGATCCGAGTCCCCTACGAGCAGTACTTC. This codes for CSVAPTGIRVPYEQYF.

This clonotype was recorded many times. This chain links TRBV2 with TRBJ1-6, with D possibly matching TRBD1 (6 bases). This CDR3 spans 13 amino acids. CDR1 and CDR2 (germline): SNHLY, FYNNEI. V shed 6 bases and J shed 8 bases, with 11 bases lying between them. The CDR3 DNA is TGTGCCAGCAGCAACAGGGTAGATTCACCCCTCCACTTT. It codes for CASSNRVDSPLHF. Variable domain in full (rest from reference TRBV2 and TRBJ1-6): EPEVTQTPSHQVTQMGQEVILRCVPISNHLYFYWYRQILGQKVEFLVSFYNNEISEKSEIFDDQFSVERPDGSNFTLKIRSTKLEDSAMYFCASSNRVDSPLHFGNGTRLTVT.

This clonotype was seen a handful of times. A read error may produce the germline difference seen at one junction end. This chain joins TRBV10-3 and TRBJ1-5; D is ambiguous. There are 14 residues in the CDR3. Per germline, CDR1 ENHRY and CDR2 SYGVKD. The CDR3 DNA sequence: TGTGCCAGCAGTGAAAGGCGGGCCCCTCAGCCCCAGCATTTT. Translating gives CASSERRAPQPQHF.

This clonotype was counted ten times or more. The chain recombines TRBV7-3 with TRBJ2-7; 10 bases are a match to TRBD2. J lost 4 bases, V lost 1 base, and 1 base had no gene match. Germline CDR1 is SGHTA and CDR2 is FQGTGA. The CDR3 extends over 14 amino acids. For the CDR3, the DNA is TGTGCCAGCAGCTTAAGGACTAGCGGTTACGAGCAGTACTTC. Protein product: CASSLRTSGYEQYF.

Here the CDR3 reads CATSRRGGNSYNSPLHF. The CDR3 bases are TGTGCCACCAGCAGACGCGGGGGGAACTCATATAATTCACCCCTCCACTTT. The V and J genes are TRBV15 and TRBJ1-6, with D perhaps TRBD1 (5 bases). V lost 2 bases, J lost 4 bases, and 15 bases lay in between. CDR1 and CDR2 (germline): LNHNV, YYDKDF (reference sequence). The CDR3 consists of 17 residues.

A remark on this clonotype: A much larger clone lies one base from this, so it may be a read error. Since no conserved phenylalanine or tryptophan closes the CDR3, a read error is the likely cause. As DNA, the CDR3 is TGTGCCAGCAGCTCCTTATGGGCGACTGAAGCTTTCCTT. It codes for CASSSLWATEAFL. The chain couples TRBV7-2 to TRBJ1-1; D unresolved. The CDR3 has 13 amino acids. Trimming took 4 bases from V and 5 from J, leaving 11 bases between them. Germline CDR1 reads SGHTA; CDR2 reads FQGNSA.

In this sample, this clonotype turned up a few times. The chain joins TRBV4-2 to TRBJ1-2; TRBD1 is a possible D gene (6 bases). This CDR3 has 14 amino acids. The V gene's germline CDR1 is LGHNA and CDR2 YNFKEQ. V was cut by 0 bases and J by 4 bases, with 9 bases left in between. Here the CDR3 reads CASSQDRGAYGYTF. The CDR3, as DNA: TGTGCCAGCAGCCAAGACAGGGGTGCCTATGGCTACACCTTC.

This clonotype has just a few counts. The genes are TRBV29-1 and TRBJ2-2; D gene unclear. The CDR3 runs 12 residues. Germline assignment: CDR1 SQVTM and CDR2 ANQGSEA. The V and J ends lost 1 base and 7 bases respectively, with 7 bases between them. CDR3 DNA: TGCAGCGTTGAAGTTTTTGGCGGGGAGCTGTTTTTT. Encoded protein: CSVEVFGGELFF.

The table lists this clonotype with a count of one. The J gene is TRBJ1-2, the V gene TRBV7-9; a possible D gene is TRBD1 (6 bases). Looked up from germline, CDR1 is SEHNR and CDR2 is FQNEAQ (reference sequence). V was pared by 8 bases and J by 5 bases, with 12 bases between. The CDR3 is 12 residues long. CDR3 protein: CASSRDKYGYTF. The CDR3, as DNA: TGTGCCAGCTCCCGGGACAAGTATGGCTACACCTTC.

In its sample, this clonotype was seen many times. The chain joins TRBV29-1 to TRBJ1-3; D is ambiguous. The CDR3 totals 16 residues. V lost 4 bases, J lost 4 bases, and 20 bases lay in between. Germline CDR1 and CDR2: SQVTM and ANQGSEA. The CDR3 loop is CSVVSPHFGSGNTIYF. CDR3 nucleotides: TGCAGCGTTGTGTCACCTCACTTTGGGTCCGGAAACACCATATATTTT.

The sample holds a few counts of this clonotype. This chain uses TRBV2 with TRBJ2-2; D possibly corresponds to TRBD2 (5 bases). Trimming cost V 6 bases and J 9 bases, with 11 bases left between them. This CDR3 comprises 12 residues. Germline CDR1 and CDR2: SNHLY and FYNNEI. The CDR3 reads CASSFAGRELFF. Written as DNA, the CDR3 is TGTGCCAGCAGCTTTGCGGGCCGGGAGCTGTTTTTT.

Here the CDR3 reads CSVGWTSGRTSYEQYF. CDR3 DNA sequence: TGCAGCGTTGGATGGACTAGCGGGAGGACCTCCTACGAGCAGTACTTC. The genes are TRBV29-1 and TRBJ2-7, with 14 nucleotides matching TRBD2. The germline V gene has CDR1 SQVTM and CDR2 ANQGSEA. CDR3 length equals 16 residues. Trimming at V came to 4 bases and at J to 0 bases, leaving 5 bases not matched to a gene.

This clonotype was recorded a few times. V gene TRBV10-3 combines with J gene TRBJ1-5; D call uncertain. V lost 10 bases and J lost 3, with 16 bases in between. Germline V lookup: CDR1 ENHRY, CDR2 SYGVKD. The CDR3 extends over 14 amino acids. For the CDR3, the DNA is TGTGCCACTACGGACGGACGCAACAATCAGCCCCAGCATTTT. This encodes CATTDGRNNQPQHF.

This chain joins TRBV25-1 and TRBJ1-2, with TRBD1 matching over 7 bases. The J segment lost 8 bases and the V segment lost 5 bases, leaving 14 bases of the junction unmatched. Germline V gene lookup returns CDR1 MGHDK and CDR2 SYGVNS. This CDR3 is built from 15 residues. CDR3 region: CASSLPETGAGGYTF. The CDR3 bases are TGTGCCAGCAGTTTACCCGAAACAGGGGCGGGGGGCTACACCTTC.

This clonotype was found many times. DNA for the CDR3: TGTGCCAGCAGCTTAGCACATAATCAGCCCCAGCATTTT. Translating gives CASSLAHNQPQHF. V gene TRBV7-3 combines with J gene TRBJ1-5; D unclear. The CDR3 has 13 residues. V lost 2 bases and J 4 bases, leaving 6 bases between the germline ends. The germline V gene encodes CDR1 SGHTA and CDR2 FQGTGA.

In the case of this clonotype: At one end, the junction sequence differs from germline, possibly due to a read error. This chain connects TRBV10-2 to TRBJ1-5, with no clear D. The CDR3 is 13 residues long. Germline loops: CDR1 WSHSY, CDR2 SAAADI. The CDR3 bases are TGTGCCAGCAGTTACTCGATTTACCAGCCCCAGCATTTT. It is translated as CASSYSIYQPQHF.

V and J are TRBV25-1 and TRBJ1-2; 8 nucleotides line up with TRBD1. The CDR3 contains 14 residues. The V gene end was trimmed by 8 bases and the J gene end by 7 bases; junction bases not matched to a gene: 12. Per the germline V gene, CDR1 is MGHDK and CDR2 is SYGVNS. Here the CDR3 reads CASVEGQGAGGYTF. The CDR3 DNA sequence: TGTGCCAGCGTTGAAGGGCAGGGGGCCGGTGGCTACACCTTC.

The genes are TRBV6-1 and TRBJ1-3, with 9 bases aligning to TRBD1. V dropped 6 bases and J dropped 0; count of bases not matched to a gene: 3. The CDR3 runs to 15 residues. From germline, CDR1 is MNHNS and CDR2 SASEGT. The CDR3 protein is CASRRDRASGNTIYF. In DNA, the CDR3 is TGTGCCAGCAGACGGGACAGGGCCTCTGGAAACACCATATATTTT.

The chain couples TRBV29-1 to TRBJ1-3, with 9 nucleotides matching TRBD1. Germline-derived CDR1 and CDR2 are SQVTM and ANQGSEA. The CDR3 totals 14 residues. J gave up 3 bases and V 6 bases, and 6 bases lay outside the gene matches. In DNA form, the CDR3 reads TGCAGCGTCGAGACAGGGGGTAATGGAAACACCATATATTTT. Its protein is CSVETGGNGNTIYF.